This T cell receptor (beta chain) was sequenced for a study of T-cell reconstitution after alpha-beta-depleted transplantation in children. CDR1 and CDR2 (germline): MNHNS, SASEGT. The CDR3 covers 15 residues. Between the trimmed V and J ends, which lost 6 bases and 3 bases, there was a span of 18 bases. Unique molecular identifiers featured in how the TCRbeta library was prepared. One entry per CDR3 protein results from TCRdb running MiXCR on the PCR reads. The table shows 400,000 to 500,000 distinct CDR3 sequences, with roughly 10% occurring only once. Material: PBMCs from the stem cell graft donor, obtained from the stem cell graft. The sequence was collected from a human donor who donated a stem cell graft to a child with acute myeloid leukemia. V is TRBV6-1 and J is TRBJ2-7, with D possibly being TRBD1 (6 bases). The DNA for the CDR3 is TGTGCCAGCAGAACCGCACCGGGACAAAACTACGAGCAGTACGTC. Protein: CASRTAPGQNYEQYV.